The text below deals with one T cell receptor beta chain. The record originates from a study of T cell changes during pregnancy in multiple sclerosis. Method: immunoSEQ multiplex PCR; TCRdb's copy keeps in-frame clones and lacks some. The table lists about 52,000 clones, around 94% of them singletons. This clonotype originated in a female donor with multiple sclerosis, enrolled in a pregnancy study. Sample: CD4+ T cells from peripheral blood mononuclear cells, taken before pregnancy.

CDR3 in amino acids: CASRKLTDTQYF. In DNA form, the CDR3 reads TGTGCCAGCAGAAAATTAACAGATACGCAGTATTTT. This rearrangement joins TRBV2 to TRBJ2-3; D gene uncertain. Germline assignment: CDR1 SNHLY and CDR2 FYNNEI. Trimming stripped 6 bases from V and 3 bases from J, with 7 bases between. This CDR3 is built from 12 residues.